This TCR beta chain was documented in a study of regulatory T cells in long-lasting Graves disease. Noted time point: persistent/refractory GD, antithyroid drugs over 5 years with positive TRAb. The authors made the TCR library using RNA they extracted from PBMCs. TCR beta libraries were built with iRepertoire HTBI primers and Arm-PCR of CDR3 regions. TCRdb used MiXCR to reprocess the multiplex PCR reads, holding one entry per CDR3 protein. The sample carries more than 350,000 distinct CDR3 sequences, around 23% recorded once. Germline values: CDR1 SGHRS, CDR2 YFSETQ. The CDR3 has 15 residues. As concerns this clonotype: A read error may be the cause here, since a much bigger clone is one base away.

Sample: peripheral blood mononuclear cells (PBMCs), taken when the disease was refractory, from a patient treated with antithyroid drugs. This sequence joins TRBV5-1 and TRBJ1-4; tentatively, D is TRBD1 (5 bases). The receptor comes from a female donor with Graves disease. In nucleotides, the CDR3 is TGCGCCAGCGGCTTGGAGGGCAGGGAGCAGGAAAAACTGTTTTTT. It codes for CASGLEGREQEKLFF.